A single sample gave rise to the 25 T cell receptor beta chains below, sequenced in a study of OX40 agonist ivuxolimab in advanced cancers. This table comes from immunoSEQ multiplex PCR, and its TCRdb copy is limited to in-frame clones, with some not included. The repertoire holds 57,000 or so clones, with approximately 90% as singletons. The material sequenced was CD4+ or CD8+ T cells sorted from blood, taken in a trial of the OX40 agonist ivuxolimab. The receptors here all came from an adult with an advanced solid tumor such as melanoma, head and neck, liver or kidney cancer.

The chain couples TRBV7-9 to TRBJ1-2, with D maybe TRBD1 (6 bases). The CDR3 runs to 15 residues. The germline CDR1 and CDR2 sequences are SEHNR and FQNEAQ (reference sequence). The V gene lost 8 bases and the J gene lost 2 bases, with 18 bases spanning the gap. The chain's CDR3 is CASRPGGRGNYGYTF. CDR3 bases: TGTGCCAGCCGACCTGGGGGCCGCGGCAACTATGGCTACACCTTC.

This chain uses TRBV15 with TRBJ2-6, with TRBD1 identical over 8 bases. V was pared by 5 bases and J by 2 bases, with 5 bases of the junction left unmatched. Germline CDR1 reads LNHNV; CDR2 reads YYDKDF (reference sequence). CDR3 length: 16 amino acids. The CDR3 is CATSPRQGTGANVLTF. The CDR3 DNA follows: TGTGCCACCAGCCCCCGACAGGGGACTGGGGCCAACGTCCTGACTTTC.

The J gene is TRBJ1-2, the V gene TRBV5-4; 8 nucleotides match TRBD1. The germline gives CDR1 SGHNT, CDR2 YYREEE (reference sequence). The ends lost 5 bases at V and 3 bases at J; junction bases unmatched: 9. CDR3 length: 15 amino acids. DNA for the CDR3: TGTGCCAGCAGGAGAGTCGACAGGGGTGACTATGGCTACACCTTC. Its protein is CASRRVDRGDYGYTF.

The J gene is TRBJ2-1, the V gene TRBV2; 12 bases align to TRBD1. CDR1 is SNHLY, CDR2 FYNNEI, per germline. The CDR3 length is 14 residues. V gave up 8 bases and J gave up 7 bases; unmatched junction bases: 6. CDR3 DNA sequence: TGTGCCAGCTGCCGGGACAGGGGGCAGAATGAGCAGTTCTTC. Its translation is CASCRDRGQNEQFF.

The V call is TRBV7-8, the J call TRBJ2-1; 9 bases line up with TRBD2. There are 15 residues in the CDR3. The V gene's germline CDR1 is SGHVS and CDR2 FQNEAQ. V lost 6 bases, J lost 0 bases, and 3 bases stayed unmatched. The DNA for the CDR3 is TGTGCCAGCAGAGGCGGGGGGGCCTCCTACAATGAGCAGTTCTTC. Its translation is CASRGGGASYNEQFF.

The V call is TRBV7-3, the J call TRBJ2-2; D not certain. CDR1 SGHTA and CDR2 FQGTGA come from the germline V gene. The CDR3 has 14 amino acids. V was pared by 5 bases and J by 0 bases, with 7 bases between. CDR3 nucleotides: TGTGCCAGCAGCCTAAATGCGAACACCGGGGAGCTGTTTTTT. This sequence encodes CASSLNANTGELFF.

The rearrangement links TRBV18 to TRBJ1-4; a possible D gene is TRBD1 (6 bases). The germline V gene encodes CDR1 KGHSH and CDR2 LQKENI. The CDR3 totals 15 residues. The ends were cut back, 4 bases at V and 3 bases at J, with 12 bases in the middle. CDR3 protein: CASSQQGVANEKLFF. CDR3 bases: TGTGCCAGCTCACAACAGGGAGTGGCTAATGAAAAACTGTTTTTT.

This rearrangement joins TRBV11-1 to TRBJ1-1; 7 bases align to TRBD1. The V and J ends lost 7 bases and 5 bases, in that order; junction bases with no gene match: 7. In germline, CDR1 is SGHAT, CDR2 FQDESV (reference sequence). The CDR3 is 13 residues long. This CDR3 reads CASNPGGRTEAFF. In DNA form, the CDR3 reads TGTGCCAGCAACCCAGGGGGTCGGACTGAAGCTTTCTTT.

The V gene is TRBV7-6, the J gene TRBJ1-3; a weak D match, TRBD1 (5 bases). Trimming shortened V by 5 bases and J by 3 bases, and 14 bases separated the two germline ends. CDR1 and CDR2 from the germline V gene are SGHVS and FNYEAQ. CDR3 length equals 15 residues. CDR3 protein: CASSDGARGGNTIYF. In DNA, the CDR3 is TGTGCCAGCAGCGACGGGGCCCGGGGTGGAAACACCATATATTTT.

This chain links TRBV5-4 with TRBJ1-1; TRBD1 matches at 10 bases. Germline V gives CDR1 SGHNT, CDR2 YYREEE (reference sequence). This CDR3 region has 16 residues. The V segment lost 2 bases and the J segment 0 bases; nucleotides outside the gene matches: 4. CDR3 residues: CASSFPGQGLNTEAFF. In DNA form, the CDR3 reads TGTGCCAGCAGCTTCCCGGGACAGGGGTTGAACACTGAAGCTTTCTTT.

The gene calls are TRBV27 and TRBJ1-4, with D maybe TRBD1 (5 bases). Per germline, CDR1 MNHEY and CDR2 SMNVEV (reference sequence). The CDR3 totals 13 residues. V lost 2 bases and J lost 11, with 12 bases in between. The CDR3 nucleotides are TGTGCCAGCAGTTTAAGGGAGGGGCGCAAACTGTTTTTT. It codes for CASSLREGRKLFF.

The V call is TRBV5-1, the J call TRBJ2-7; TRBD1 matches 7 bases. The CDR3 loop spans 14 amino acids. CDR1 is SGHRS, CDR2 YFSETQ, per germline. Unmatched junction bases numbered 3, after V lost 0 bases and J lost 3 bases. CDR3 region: CASSLEGQLYEQYF. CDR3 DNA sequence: TGCGCCAGCAGCTTGGAGGGACAGCTCTACGAGCAGTACTTC.

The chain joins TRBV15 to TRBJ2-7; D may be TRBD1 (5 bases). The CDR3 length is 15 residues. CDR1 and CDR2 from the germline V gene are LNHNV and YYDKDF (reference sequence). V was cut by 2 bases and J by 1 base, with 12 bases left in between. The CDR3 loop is CATSRSPGSSYEQYF. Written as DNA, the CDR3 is TGTGCCACCAGCAGATCGCCAGGGTCTTCCTACGAGCAGTACTTC. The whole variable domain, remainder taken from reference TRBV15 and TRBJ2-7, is DAMVIQNPRYQVTQFGKPVTLSCSQTLNHNVMYWYQQKSSQAPKLLFHYYDKDFNNEADTPDNFQSRRPNTSFCFLDIRSPGLGDTAMYLCATSRSPGSSYEQYFGPGTRLTVT.

The CDR3 protein is CASSLRQGAKLYSGNTIYF. The CDR3 DNA reads as TGTGCCAGCAGCCTGAGACAGGGGGCGAAGCTTTACTCTGGAAACACCATATATTTT. The V call is TRBV11-3, the J call TRBJ1-3; 10 nucleotides line up with TRBD1. With 5 bases clipped from V and 0 bases from J, the junction kept 13 bases outside the gene matches. Germline V gene lookup returns CDR1 SGHNT and CDR2 YENEEA. CDR3 length equals 19 residues.

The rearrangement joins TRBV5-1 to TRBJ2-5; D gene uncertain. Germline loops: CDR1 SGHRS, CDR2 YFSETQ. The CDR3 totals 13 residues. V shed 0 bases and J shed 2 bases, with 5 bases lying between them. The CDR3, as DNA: TGCGCCAGCAGCTTGGAGGGTCAAGAGACCCAGTACTTC. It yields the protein CASSLEGQETQYF.

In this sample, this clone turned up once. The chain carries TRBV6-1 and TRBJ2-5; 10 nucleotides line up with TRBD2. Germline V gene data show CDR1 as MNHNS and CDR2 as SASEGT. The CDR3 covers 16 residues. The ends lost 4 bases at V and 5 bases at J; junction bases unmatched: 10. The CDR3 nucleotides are TGTGCCAGCAGTGGAAGACTAGCGGGTCCCCGGGAGACCCAGTACTTC. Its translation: CASSGRLAGPRETQYF.

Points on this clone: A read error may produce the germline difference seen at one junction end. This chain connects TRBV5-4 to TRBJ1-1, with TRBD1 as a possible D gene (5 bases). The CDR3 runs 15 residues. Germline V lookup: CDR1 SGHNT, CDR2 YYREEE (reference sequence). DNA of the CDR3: TGTGCCGGCAGCTTGTCAGGGAGTTCGGACACTGAAGCTTTCTTT. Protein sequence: CAGSLSGSSDTEAFF. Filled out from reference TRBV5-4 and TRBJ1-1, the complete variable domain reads ETGVTQSPTHLIKTRGQQVTLRCSSQSGHNTVSWYQQALGQGPQFIFQYYREEENGRGNFPPRFSGLQFPNYSSELNVNALELDDSALYLCAGSLSGSSDTEAFFGQGTRLTVV.

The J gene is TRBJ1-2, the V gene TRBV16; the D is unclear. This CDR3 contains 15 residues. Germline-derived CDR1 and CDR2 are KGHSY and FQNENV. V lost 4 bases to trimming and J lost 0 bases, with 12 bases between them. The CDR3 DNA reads TGTGCCAGCAGCCGCCCGGACGGGGCTAACTATGGCTACACCTTC. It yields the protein CASSRPDGANYGYTF.

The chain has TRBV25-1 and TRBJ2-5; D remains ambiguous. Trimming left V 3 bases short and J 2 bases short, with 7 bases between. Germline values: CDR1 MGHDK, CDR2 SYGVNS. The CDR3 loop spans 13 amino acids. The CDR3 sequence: CASSDYSQETQYF. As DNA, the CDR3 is TGTGCCAGCAGTGATTACAGTCAAGAGACCCAGTACTTC.

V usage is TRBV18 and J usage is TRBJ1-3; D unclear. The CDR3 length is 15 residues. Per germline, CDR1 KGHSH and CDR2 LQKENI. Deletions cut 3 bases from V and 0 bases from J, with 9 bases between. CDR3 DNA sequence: TGTGCCAGCTCACCGACCGGGAACTCTGGAAACACCATATATTTT. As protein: CASSPTGNSGNTIYF.

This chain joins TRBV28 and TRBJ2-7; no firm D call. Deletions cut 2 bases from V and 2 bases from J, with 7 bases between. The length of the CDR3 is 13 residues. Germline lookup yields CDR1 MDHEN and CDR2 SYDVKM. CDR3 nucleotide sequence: TGTGCCAGCAGTTTAAGGTCCCCCTACGAGCAGTACTTC. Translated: CASSLRSPYEQYF.

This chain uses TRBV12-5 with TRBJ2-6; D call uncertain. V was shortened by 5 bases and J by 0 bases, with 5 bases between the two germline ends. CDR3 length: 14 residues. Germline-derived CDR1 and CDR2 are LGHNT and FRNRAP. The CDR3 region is CASGGSSGANVLTF. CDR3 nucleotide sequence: TGTGCTAGTGGTGGTAGCTCTGGGGCCAACGTCCTGACTTTC.

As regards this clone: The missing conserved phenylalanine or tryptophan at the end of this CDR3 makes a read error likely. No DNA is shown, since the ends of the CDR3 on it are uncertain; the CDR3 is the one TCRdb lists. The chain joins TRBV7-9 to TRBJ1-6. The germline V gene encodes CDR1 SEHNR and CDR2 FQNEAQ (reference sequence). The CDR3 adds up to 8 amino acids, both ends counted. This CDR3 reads CASSPDSL.

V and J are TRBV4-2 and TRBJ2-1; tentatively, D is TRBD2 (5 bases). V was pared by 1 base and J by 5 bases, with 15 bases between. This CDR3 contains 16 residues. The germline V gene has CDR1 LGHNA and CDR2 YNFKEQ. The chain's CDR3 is CASSQATADGNNEQFF. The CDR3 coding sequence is TGTGCCAGCAGCCAAGCAACAGCCGACGGGAACAATGAGCAGTTCTTC.

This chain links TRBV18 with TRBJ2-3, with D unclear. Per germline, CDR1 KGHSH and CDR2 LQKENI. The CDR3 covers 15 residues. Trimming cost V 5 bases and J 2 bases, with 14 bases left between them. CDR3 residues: CASSSVASATDTQYF. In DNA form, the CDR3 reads TGTGCCAGCTCATCGGTCGCATCCGCCACAGATACGCAGTATTTT.